The subject of this entry is one T cell receptor beta chain. This sample was taken from a study of blood T cell repertoires in COVID-19. Study in general: Samples of COVID-19 (acute and convalescent) were obtained from the United States, Italy and Spain. Sources were T cells, B-cell-depleted T cells, or PBMCs; the material itself was cDNA or gDNA.

Authors' methods: Counts of nucleated cells, estimated from reference gene primer amplification, were obtained. Generated by immunoSEQ multiplex PCR, the TCRdb table keeps only in-frame clones and is missing some. V and J calls and clone size come straight from that table; D and trimming were deduced from the DNA. The table includes almost 300,000 clones, more than 75% detected once. Trimming pared 2 bases from V and 4 bases from J, leaving 10 bases between. This CDR3 is built from 14 residues. CDR1 is SGHRS, CDR2 YFSETQ, per germline. The receptor comes from a man aged 65 to 79 with acute or convalescent COVID-19. The rearrangement links TRBV5-1 to TRBJ2-1, with D possibly being TRBD2 (6 bases). What was sequenced was peripheral blood. The CDR3 sequence is CASSFGLIYNEQFF. CDR3 bases: TGCGCCAGCAGCTTTGGACTAATATACAATGAGCAGTTCTTC.